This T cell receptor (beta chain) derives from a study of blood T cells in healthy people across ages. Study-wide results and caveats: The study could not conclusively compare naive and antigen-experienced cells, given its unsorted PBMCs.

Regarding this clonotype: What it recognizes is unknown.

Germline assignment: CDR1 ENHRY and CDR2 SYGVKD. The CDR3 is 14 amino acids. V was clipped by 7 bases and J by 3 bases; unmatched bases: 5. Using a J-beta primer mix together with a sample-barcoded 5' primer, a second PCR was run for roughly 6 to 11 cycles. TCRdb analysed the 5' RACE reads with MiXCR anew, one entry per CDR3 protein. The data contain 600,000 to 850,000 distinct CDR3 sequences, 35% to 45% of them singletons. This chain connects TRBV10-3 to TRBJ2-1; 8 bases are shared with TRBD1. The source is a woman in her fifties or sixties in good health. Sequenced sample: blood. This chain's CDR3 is CAIKRQGIYNEQFF. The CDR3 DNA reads TGTGCCATCAAACGACAGGGGATCTACAATGAGCAGTTCTTC.